This record looks at one T cell receptor (beta chain) sequence and its context. Its ends do not fully match the called genes, so a read error is possible. The V gene's germline CDR1 is KGHSH and CDR2 LQKENI. The CDR3 extends over 14 amino acids. The source of the sample is a study of blood T cell repertoires in COVID-19. The method was immunoSEQ multiplex PCR; TCRdb's version includes in-frame clones alone and lacks a portion of them. This sample has about half a million clones; 89% occur once, and the top ten carry about 0.91%. The sequencing input was peripheral blood. The rearrangement uses TRBV18 and TRBJ1-5; a possible D gene is TRBD1 (6 bases). The sequence came from a man aged 18-30 years with COVID-19, enrolled during active disease. CDR3 residues: CASSFQDSKQPQHF. CDR3 nucleotides: TGTGCCAGCTCATTCCAGGACAGCAAGCAGCCCCAGCATTTT.